Presented here are 6 T cell receptor beta chains from one specimen sequenced in a study of T cell responses to AZD1222 COVID-19 vaccine. Measured with immunoSEQ multiplex PCR; TCRdb has only the in-frame clones, and not every one. The sample yields hundreds of thousands of clones, just over 90% seen once. The source was peripheral blood, collected on day 0 of MenACWY control vaccination. These receptors were collected from an adult in good health.

The chain joins TRBV7-9 to TRBJ2-1; TRBD1 agrees at 9 bases. Germline V lookup: CDR1 SEHNR, CDR2 FQNEAQ (reference sequence). CDR3 length: 16 amino acids. V trimming: 1 base; J trimming: 5 bases; junction bases outside the gene matches: 6. The CDR3 protein is CASSLVWDREHNEQFF. The CDR3 nucleotides read TGTGCCAGCAGCTTAGTGTGGGACAGGGAACACAATGAGCAGTTCTTC.

This sequence joins TRBV4-1 and TRBJ2-5; D possibly corresponds to TRBD2 (6 bases). Germline CDR1 MGHRA, CDR2 YSYEKL. There are 16 residues in the CDR3. V was cut by 2 bases and J by 5 bases, with 18 bases left in between. The CDR3 loop reads CASSQREGGMRETQYF. The CDR3 nucleotides read TGCGCCAGCAGCCAACGAGAGGGCGGGATGCGGGAGACCCAGTACTTC.

This chain joins TRBV28 and TRBJ1-2; 7 nucleotides align to TRBD1. The trim removed 6 bases at V and 2 bases at J, leaving 12 bases unmatched. The V gene's germline CDR1 is MDHEN and CDR2 SYDVKM. CDR3 length: 16 amino acids. The CDR3 nucleotides read TGTGCCAGCAGACCCAACAGGGGTGCAACAAACTATGGCTACACCTTC. Its protein is CASRPNRGATNYGYTF.

For this clone: Additional DNA sequences in this sample encode the identical CDR3. V is TRBV5-1 and J is TRBJ1-1, with no clear D. Germline CDR1 is SGHRS and CDR2 is YFSETQ. The CDR3 consists of 14 residues. The V end lost 0 bases, the J end lost 4 bases, and 10 bases lay between the germline ends. The CDR3 DNA sequence: TGCGCCAGCAGCTTGGTTCCAGGTAGCACTGAAGCTTTCTTT. Protein sequence: CASSLVPGSTEAFF.

This clone has only one observation. The chain recombines TRBV2 with TRBJ1-2; 9 nucleotides align to TRBD1. Germline V gives CDR1 SNHLY, CDR2 FYNNEI. V dropped 5 bases and J dropped 7; count of bases not matched to a gene: 5. The CDR3 is 13 amino acids. The CDR3 nucleotides are TGTGCCAGCAGTACCGGGACAGGGTTTGGCTACACCTTC. It specifies CASSTGTGFGYTF.

The rearrangement links TRBV6-2 or TRBV6-3 to TRBJ1-2; maybe TRBD1 (5 bases). CDR1 and CDR2 (germline): MNHEY, SVGEGT. The V gene lost 2 bases and the J gene lost 3 bases, with 10 bases spanning the gap. The CDR3 is made up of 14 amino acids. The CDR3 loop reads CASSYRAGHYGYTF. The CDR3, as DNA: TGTGCCAGCAGTTACAGGGCAGGGCACTATGGCTACACCTTC.